The 2 T cell receptor beta chains in this list originate from one sample, sequenced in a study of a mutant IDH1 vaccine in newly diagnosed glioma. The time point denotes: week 47, end of study. Doses consisted of 300 ug of mutant IDH1 20-mer peptide each, paired with topical imiquimod. Sequenced by immunoSEQ multiplex PCR; TCRdb stores in-frame clones only, minus some. Of around 50,000 clones listed, about 81% are singletons. The antigens for these receptors are not known. The specimen was PBMCs, collected from a glioma patient whose treatment included an IDH1 peptide vaccine. The source is a woman under 40 with glioma. Some clones in this sample may be carry-over from other donors' samples.

The J gene is TRBJ2-5, the V gene TRBV7-8; maybe TRBD2 (5 bases). Trimming pared 4 bases from V and 4 bases from J, leaving 7 bases between. Germline CDR1 SGHVS, CDR2 FQNEAQ. The CDR3 sequence is 12 residues long. In nucleotides, the CDR3 is TGTGCCAGCAGCTATGAGGGAGAGACCCAGTACTTC. Its translation is CASSYEGETQYF. Filled out from reference TRBV7-8 and TRBJ2-5, the complete variable domain reads GAGVSQSPRYKVAKRGQDVALRCDPISGHVSLFWYQQALGQGPEFLTYFQNEAQLDKSGLPSDRFFAERPEGSVSTLKIQRTQQEDSAVYLCASSYEGETQYFGPGTRLLVL.

J is TRBJ2-2 and V is TRBV18; D not resolved. Germline V gene sequence: CDR1 KGHSH, CDR2 LQKENI. The CDR3 sequence is 14 residues long. V was pared by 4 bases and J by 1 base, with 7 bases between. The CDR3 coding sequence is TGTGCCAGCTCACTACAAGAGAACACCGGGGAGCTGTTTTTT. Its translation is CASSLQENTGELFF.